The clone carrying this T cell receptor beta chain appeared a few times. This specimen belongs to a study of blood T cell repertoires in COVID-19. In the study overall: The analysed material was cDNA or gDNA that came from T cells, B-cell-depleted T cells, or PBMCs.

TCRdb's copy holds only in-frame clones and misses some; the assay was immunoSEQ multiplex PCR. The table includes roughly 350,000 clones, 85% detected once. Germline lookup yields CDR1 MNHEY and CDR2 SVGAGI. Trimming pared 7 bases from V and 1 base from J, leaving 11 bases between. The CDR3 is 13 amino acids. The sample was peripheral blood. This receptor was obtained from a woman under 30 with acute or convalescent COVID-19. V is TRBV6-5 and J is TRBJ2-7; D is undetermined. The CDR3 DNA sequence: TGTGCCAGCAAAGTTAGCTTGTCCTACGAGCAGTACTTC. It is translated as CASKVSLSYEQYF.